This TCR beta chain was found in a study of a mutant IDH1 vaccine in newly diagnosed glioma. Study at large: The initiation of vaccination occurred 4-6 weeks after radiotherapy alone, or with temozolomide cycles. Of the patients given treatment, approximately 60% were male and 37.5% were female, and a mean age of roughly 40 years was recorded.

This clone was observed a few times. Its antigen is not known. The CDR3 totals 13 residues. V dropped 2 bases and J dropped 8 bases, with 12 bases sitting between them. Germline CDR1 is MDHEN and CDR2 is SYDVKM. The time point denotes: week 47, end of study. Every vaccine dose comprised 300 ug of mutant IDH1 20-mer peptide plus topical imiquimod. The donors had new WHO grade 3 or 4 astrocytomas; these were IDH1-mutant and ATRX-lost. Sequencing was performed with immunoSEQ multiplex PCR; in TCRdb, only in-frame clones are kept and a portion is missing. This table has roughly 38,000 clones, around 82% appearing once.

The V and J genes are TRBV28 and TRBJ1-2; D call uncertain. This sequence was found in a man younger than 30 with glioma. Some clones in this sample may be carry-over from other donors' samples. This material consisted of PBMCs, taken from a glioma patient whose treatment included an IDH1 peptide vaccine. The CDR3 DNA reads as TGTGCCAGCAGTTTAGTGTCCTCTAGGGGCTACACCTTC. Translated: CASSLVSSRGYTF.